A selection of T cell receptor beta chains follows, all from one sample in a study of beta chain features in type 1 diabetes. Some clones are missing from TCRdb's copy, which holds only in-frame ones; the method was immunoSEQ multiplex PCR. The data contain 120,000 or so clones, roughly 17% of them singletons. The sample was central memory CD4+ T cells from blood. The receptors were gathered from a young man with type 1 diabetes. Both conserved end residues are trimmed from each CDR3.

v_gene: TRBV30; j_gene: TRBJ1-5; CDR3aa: AFQESNQPQH
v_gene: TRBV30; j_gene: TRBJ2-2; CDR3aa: AWAPGVKHGELF
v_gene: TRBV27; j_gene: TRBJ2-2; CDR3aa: ASSLVGQVNTGELF
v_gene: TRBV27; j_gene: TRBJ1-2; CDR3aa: ASSLSGGAGGYT
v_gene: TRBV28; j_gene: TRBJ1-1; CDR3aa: ASSHAPGTGGTEAF
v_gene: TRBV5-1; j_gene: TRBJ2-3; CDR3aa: ASSLPSGGSSTDTQY
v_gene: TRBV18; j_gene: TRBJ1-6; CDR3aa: ASSPPANPTGSPLH
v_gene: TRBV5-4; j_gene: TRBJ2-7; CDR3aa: ASSLAGSDEQY
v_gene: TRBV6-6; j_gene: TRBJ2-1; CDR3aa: ASSSWEGAKNEQF
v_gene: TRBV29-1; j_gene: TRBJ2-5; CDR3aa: SVVTRPGHTQETQY
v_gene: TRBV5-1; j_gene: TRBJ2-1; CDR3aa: ASSSRQVHYNEQF
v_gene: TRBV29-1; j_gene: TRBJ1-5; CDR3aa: SVGQGNNQPQH
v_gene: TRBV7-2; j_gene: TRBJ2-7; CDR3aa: ASSLPASGPHEQY
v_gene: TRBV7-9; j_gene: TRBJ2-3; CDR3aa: ASSFFQGYGDTQY
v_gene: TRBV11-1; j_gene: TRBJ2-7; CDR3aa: ASSLAQGSYEQY
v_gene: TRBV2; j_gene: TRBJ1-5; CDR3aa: ASTNGGRSNQPQH
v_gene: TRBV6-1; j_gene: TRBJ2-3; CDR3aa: ASSDRVSGTDTQY
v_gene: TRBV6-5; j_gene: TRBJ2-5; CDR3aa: ASRIAGGLQETQY
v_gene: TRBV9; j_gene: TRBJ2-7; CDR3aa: ASSKGGREPYEQY
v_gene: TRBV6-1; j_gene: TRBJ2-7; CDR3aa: ASSSIQGAWEQY